This is a list of T cell receptor beta chains from one sample in a study of blood T cell repertoires in COVID-19. Sequenced by immunoSEQ multiplex PCR; TCRdb stores in-frame clones only, minus some. The sample records about 130,000 clones, 70% to 75% being singletons. Sequenced: peripheral blood. These receptors came from an elderly man with COVID-19, enrolled during active disease. The CDR3 runs from the conserved cysteine through the conserved F or W. Each record gives: clone size, V gene, J gene, D gene, CDR3 DNA, CDR3 protein. D genes are given only for firm matches. Clone size is given for some rows only: seen once, a few or many times, or a class if the clone is expanded.

>.|TRBV5-5|TRBJ1-2|.
TGTGCCAGCAGCCTACGGGAGAACTATGGCTACACCTTC
CASSLRENYGYTF
>.|TRBV5-1|TRBJ2-5|TRBD2
TGCGCCAGCAGCTTGACGATAGCGGGAGGGGAGACCCAGTACTTC
CASSLTIAGGETQYF
>.|TRBV3-1/TRBV3-2|TRBJ2-5|TRBD1
TGTGCCAGCAGCGCGGGGACAGGGGAGACCCAGTACTTC
CASSAGTGETQYF
>once|TRBV3-1/TRBV3-2|TRBJ1-2|.
TGTGCCAGCAAACCTAAAGGGGTAGGGGGAAACTATGGCTACACCTTC
CASKPKGVGGNYGYTF
>.|TRBV10-3|TRBJ1-5|.
TGTGCCATCAGTGAGGCAGGGCCCCTAGGATACCAGCCCCAGCATTTT
CAISEAGPLGYQPQHF
>few|TRBV5-8|TRBJ1-2|TRBD1
TGTGCCAGCAGCCAAGGGGACAGGCCAAACTATGGCTACACCTTC
CASSQGDRPNYGYTF
>.|TRBV10-3|TRBJ2-5|.
TGTGCCATCAGTGAGTCGCCCAGTAACCAAGAGACCCAGTACTTC
CAISESPSNQETQYF
>.|TRBV5-1|TRBJ2-7|TRBD1
TGCGCCAGCAGCCCTACAGGGGCTTGGTACGAGCAGTACTTC
CASSPTGAWYEQYF
>few|TRBV2|TRBJ1-4|.
TGTGCCAGCACTCTGGAAGGGGGAGCAACAGGGGAAAAACTGTTTTTT
CASTLEGGATGEKLFF
>once|TRBV30|TRBJ1-2|TRBD1
TGTGCCTGGAGCCGAGGGACAGGTCCAAGAGGGTATGGCTACACCTTC
CAWSRGTGPRGYGYTF
>few|TRBV15|TRBJ2-2|.
TGTGCCACCAGCAGAGCGGAGGCGGGCGGGGAGCTGTTTTTT
CATSRAEAGGELFF
>.|TRBV12-3/TRBV12-4|TRBJ2-7|TRBD2
TGTGCCAGCAGGACAGCGGGAGAAGAGCAGTACTTC
CASRTAGEEQYF
>.|TRBV2|TRBJ1-2|.
TGTGCCAGCAGCCTTGTACAGGTTGGAGCTAACTATGGCTACACCTTC
CASSLVQVGANYGYTF
>.|TRBV2|TRBJ2-7|TRBD1
TGTGCCAGCAGCGCGACAGGGGCCGAGCAGTACTTC
CASSATGAEQYF
>.|TRBV11-1|TRBJ2-5|.
TGTGCCAGCACCTCGCCGGGGTCACCGGGCGAGACCCAGTACTTC
CASTSPGSPGETQYF
>few|TRBV5-6|TRBJ1-2|.
TGTGCCAGCAGCATTAAAGGGGTAGCTAACTATGGCTACACCTTC
CASSIKGVANYGYTF
>.|TRBV6-5|TRBJ1-1|.
TGTGCCAGCACGGGCAGGGTGGACACTGAAGCTTTCTTT
CASTGRVDTEAFF
>few|TRBV5-1|TRBJ1-6|.
TGCGCCAGCAGCTTGGGGGGGCTAACTAATTCACCCCTCCACTTT
CASSLGGLTNSPLHF
>.|TRBV12-5|TRBJ1-2|TRBD1
TGTGCTAGTGGTTTGGTAGGAATAGGGGGCGCGAGAAACTATGGCTACACCTTC
CASGLVGIGGARNYGYTF
>.|TRBV6-1|TRBJ1-5|.
TGTGCCAGCAGTGATGACGGAAAACAGGGTTGGGAGCCCCAGCATTTT
CASSDDGKQGWEPQHF
>.|TRBV12-3/TRBV12-4|TRBJ1-5|.
TGTGCCAGCAGTTTAGGGGCGGGTCAGCCCCAGCATTTT
CASSLGAGQPQHF
>.|TRBV9|TRBJ1-6|.
TGTGCCAGCAGCGTAGGTGGAGCAAGCCCGAATAATTCACCCCTCCACTTT
CASSVGGASPNNSPLHF
>.|TRBV28|TRBJ2-2|TRBD2
TGTGCCAGCAGTTCTCCGGGACTAGGGAACGGGGAGCTGTTTTTT
CASSSPGLGNGELFF
>.|TRBV7-9|TRBJ1-2|TRBD1
TGTGCCAGCGGGACAGGGGGCAACTATGGCTACACCTTC
CASGTGGNYGYTF
>.|TRBV7-3|TRBJ2-1|.
TGTGCCAGCTCCCAGGCAGCGGACGAAAGTGAGCAGTTCTTC
CASSQAADESEQFF
>.|TRBV7-3|TRBJ2-7|TRBD2
TGTGCCAGCAGCCCAATAGCGGGAGGGGACGAGCAGTACTTC
CASSPIAGGDEQYF